The sample holds many counts of the clone carrying this T cell receptor beta chain. This sample was included in a study of molecular identifiers for immune sequencing clone quantification. CDR1 and CDR2 from the germline V gene are MNHEY and SVGAGI. V gave up 6 bases and J gave up 5 bases, with 13 bases separating them. The length of the CDR3 is 13 residues. TCRdb reanalysed the PCR reads using MiXCR and keeps one entry per CDR3 protein. The repertoire holds about 54,000 distinct CDR3 sequences, with 20% to 25% as singletons. The TCR comes from a human donor in good health. Some libraries in this study had Jurkat cell RNA spiked in. The sample was naive CD8+ T cells from blood, with Jurkat cell RNA spiked in. The subset was: FACS-sorted CD8+CD4-CCR7+CD45RA+ naive T cells. The rearrangement links TRBV6-5 to TRBJ2-5, with D perhaps matching TRBD1 (5 bases). This chain's CDR3 is CASSLRVGETQYF. CDR3 DNA: TGTGCCAGCAGCCTCAGGGTAGGCGAGACCCAGTACTTC.